This T cell receptor (beta chain) was recorded in a study of CD8+ T cells in alopecia areata. As for the study in general: Each of the treated patients was given oral tofacitinib, 5 to 10 mg twice daily, for moderate-to-severe alopecia areata. Study findings and constraints: Shared TCR sequences were less clear between patients than in mice, possibly partly from HLA diversity. Relative to normal scalp, lesional scalp, especially alopecia totalis/universalis, showed higher clonality.

With regard to this clone: The antigen is unknown.

Extracted RNA was reverse transcribed into cDNA, the sequencing template. Generated by immunoSEQ multiplex PCR, the TCRdb table keeps only in-frame clones and is missing some. The sample has about 160,000 clones; over 80% are singletons. V lost 0 bases and J lost 0, with 6 bases in between. Germline CDR1 and CDR2: ENHRY and SYGVKD. The CDR3 sequence is 14 residues long. The material was CD8+ T cells sorted from blood, obtained at week 0. The chain carries TRBV10-3 and TRBJ2-7, with D possibly matching TRBD1 (6 bases). The TCR sequence derives from a human donor with alopecia areata. The CDR3 loop reads CAISESDSSYEQYF. In nucleotides, the CDR3 is TGTGCCATCAGTGAGTCGGACAGCTCCTACGAGCAGTACTTC.